This T cell receptor beta chain was captured by sequencing in a study of PD-1 blockade in classical Hodgkin lymphoma. Overall study findings and caveats: Whereas CD4+ TCR diversity had risen significantly by C4D1, CD8+ TCR diversity had not. Still unresolved is the cause of the repertoire differences, which may be disease activity or prior therapy. Newly diagnosed and completely responding patients shared comparable baseline diversity.

Time point here: cycle 4 day 1 (C4D1), after less than 7 weeks of nivolumab. Brentuximab vedotin exposure varied among the patients, all of whom had relapsed after autologous stem cell transplantation. Researchers used magnetic negative selection to pull out pure CD4+ T cells from thawed PBMCs. Best responses were complete response, partial response or progressive disease. Assay used: immunoSEQ multiplex PCR; TCRdb lists only in-frame clones, some missing. Here the sample spans 32,000 or so clones, roughly 86% being singletons. This CDR3 has 16 amino acids. Deletions cut 0 bases from V and 11 bases from J, with 17 bases between. CDR1 is MGHRA and CDR2 is YSYEKL in the germline V gene. In the case of this clone: No antigen is known for it.

The chain links TRBV4-1 to TRBJ1-6; TRBD1 is a possible D gene (6 bases). The source was CD4+ T cells from blood, collected before the fourth cycle of nivolumab. The TCR comes from a human donor with classical Hodgkin lymphoma. This chain's CDR3 is CASSQDRGIGVTPLHF. CDR3 nucleotide sequence: TGCGCCAGCAGCCAAGACAGGGGAATAGGGGTGACACCCCTCCACTTT.